This TCR beta chain was captured by sequencing in a study of T-cell reconstitution after alpha-beta-depleted transplantation in children. V lost 6 bases and J lost 0; bases outside the gene matches: 13. Germline loops: CDR1 SQVTM, CDR2 ANQGSEA. The CDR3 covers 16 residues. Using unique molecular identifiers, the investigators prepared the TCRbeta library. MiXCR, run by TCRdb on the PCR reads, gives a single entry per CDR3 protein. The sample holds about 600,000 distinct CDR3 sequences, roughly a tenth seen once. The receptor was derived from a human donor who donated a stem cell graft to a child with acute myeloid leukemia. The chain combines TRBV29-1 with TRBJ1-1; the match to TRBD1 covers 7 bases. The source material was PBMCs from the stem cell graft donor, sampled from the stem cell graft. CDR3 protein: CSVFSRDSLMNTEAFF. CDR3 sequence (DNA): TGCAGCGTATTTTCCCGGGACAGCCTAATGAACACTGAAGCTTTCTTT.